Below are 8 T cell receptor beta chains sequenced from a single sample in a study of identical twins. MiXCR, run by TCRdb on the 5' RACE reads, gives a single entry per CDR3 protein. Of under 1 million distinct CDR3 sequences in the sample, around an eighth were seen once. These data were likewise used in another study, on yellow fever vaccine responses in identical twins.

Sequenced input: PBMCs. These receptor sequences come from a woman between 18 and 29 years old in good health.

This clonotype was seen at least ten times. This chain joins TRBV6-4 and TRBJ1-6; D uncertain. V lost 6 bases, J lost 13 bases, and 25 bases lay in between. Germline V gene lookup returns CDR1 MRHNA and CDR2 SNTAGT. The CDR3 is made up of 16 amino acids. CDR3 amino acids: CASSPRFEASLFPLHF. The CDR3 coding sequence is TGTGCCAGCAGCCCAAGGTTTGAGGCGTCATTGTTCCCCCTCCACTTT.

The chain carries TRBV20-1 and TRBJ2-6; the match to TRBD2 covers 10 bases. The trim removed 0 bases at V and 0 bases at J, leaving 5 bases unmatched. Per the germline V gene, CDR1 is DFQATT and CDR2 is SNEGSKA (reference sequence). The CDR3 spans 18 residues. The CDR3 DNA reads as TGCAGTGCTAGAGATCCGCTAGCGGGGGCCTCTGGGGCCAACGTCCTGACTTTC. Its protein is CSARDPLAGASGANVLTF.

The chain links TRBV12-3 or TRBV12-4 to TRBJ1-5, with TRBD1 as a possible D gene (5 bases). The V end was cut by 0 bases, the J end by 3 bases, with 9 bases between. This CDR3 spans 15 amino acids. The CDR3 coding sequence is TGTGCCAGCAGTTTAGCGGCAGGGAACAATCAGCCCCAGCATTTT. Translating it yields CASSLAAGNNQPQHF.

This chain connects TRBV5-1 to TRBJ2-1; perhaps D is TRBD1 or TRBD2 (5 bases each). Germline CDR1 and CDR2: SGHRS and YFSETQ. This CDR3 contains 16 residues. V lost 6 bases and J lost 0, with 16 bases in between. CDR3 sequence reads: CASTPWAGSSYNEQFF. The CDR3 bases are TGCGCCAGCACTCCTTGGGCAGGGAGCTCCTACAATGAGCAGTTCTTC.

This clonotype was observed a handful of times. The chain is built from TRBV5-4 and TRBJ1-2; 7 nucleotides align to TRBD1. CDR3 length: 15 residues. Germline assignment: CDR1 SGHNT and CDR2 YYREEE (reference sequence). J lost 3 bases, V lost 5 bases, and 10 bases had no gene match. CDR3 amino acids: CASRLTGEGDYGYTF. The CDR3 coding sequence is TGTGCCAGCAGACTTACAGGGGAGGGAGACTATGGCTACACCTTC.

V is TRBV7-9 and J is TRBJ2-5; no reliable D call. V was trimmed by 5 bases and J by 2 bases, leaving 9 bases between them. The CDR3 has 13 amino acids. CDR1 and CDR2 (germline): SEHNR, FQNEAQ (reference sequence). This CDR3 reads CASSAARQETQYF. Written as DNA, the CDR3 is TGTGCCAGCAGCGCTGCCCGACAAGAGACCCAGTACTTC.

The CDR3 DNA is TGTGCCAGCAGTTCTCGGGACAGGTATGAGGACAATGAGCAGTTCTTC. Translating it yields CASSSRDRYEDNEQFF. This chain connects TRBV12-3 or TRBV12-4 to TRBJ2-1; 8 bases align to TRBD1. The CDR3 runs 16 residues. J gave up 5 bases and V 4 bases, and 10 bases lay outside the gene matches.

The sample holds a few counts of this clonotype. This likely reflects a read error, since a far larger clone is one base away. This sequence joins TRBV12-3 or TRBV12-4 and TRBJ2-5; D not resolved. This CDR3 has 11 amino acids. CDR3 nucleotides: TGTGCCAGCAGTTCCCAAGAGTCCCAGTACTTC. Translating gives CASSSQESQYF.